This entry features one TCR beta chain sequence. This entry belongs to a study of control samples from healthy donors and cancer patients. V lost 6 bases, J lost 2 bases, and 4 bases stayed unmatched. Looked up from germline, CDR1 is ENHRY and CDR2 is SYGVKD. The CDR3 totals 14 residues. Assay used: immunoSEQ multiplex PCR; TCRdb lists only in-frame clones, some missing. The sample has approximately 150,000 clones, around 90% seen once. This receptor was identified in a man aged 25-45 years in good health. The sequenced material came from blood. The V gene is TRBV10-3, the J gene TRBJ2-5; the match to TRBD1 covers 9 bases. This CDR3 reads CAISGTGSQETQYF. CDR3 sequence (DNA): TGTGCCATCAGCGGGACAGGGTCACAAGAGACCCAGTACTTC.